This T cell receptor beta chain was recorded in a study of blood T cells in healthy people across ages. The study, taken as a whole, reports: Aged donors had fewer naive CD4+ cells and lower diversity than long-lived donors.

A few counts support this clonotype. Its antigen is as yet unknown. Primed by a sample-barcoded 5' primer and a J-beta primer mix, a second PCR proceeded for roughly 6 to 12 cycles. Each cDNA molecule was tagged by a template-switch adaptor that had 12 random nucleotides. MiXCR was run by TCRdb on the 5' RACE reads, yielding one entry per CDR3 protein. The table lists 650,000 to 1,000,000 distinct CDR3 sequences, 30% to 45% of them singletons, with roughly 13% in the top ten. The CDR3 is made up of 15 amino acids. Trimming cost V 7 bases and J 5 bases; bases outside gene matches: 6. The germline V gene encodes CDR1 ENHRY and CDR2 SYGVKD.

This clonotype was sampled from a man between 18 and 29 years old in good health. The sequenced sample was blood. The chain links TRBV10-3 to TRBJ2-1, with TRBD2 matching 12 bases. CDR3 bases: TGTGCCATCACCACCTCTAGCGGGGGGGACAATGAGCAGTTCTTC. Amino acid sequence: CAITTSSGGDNEQFF.